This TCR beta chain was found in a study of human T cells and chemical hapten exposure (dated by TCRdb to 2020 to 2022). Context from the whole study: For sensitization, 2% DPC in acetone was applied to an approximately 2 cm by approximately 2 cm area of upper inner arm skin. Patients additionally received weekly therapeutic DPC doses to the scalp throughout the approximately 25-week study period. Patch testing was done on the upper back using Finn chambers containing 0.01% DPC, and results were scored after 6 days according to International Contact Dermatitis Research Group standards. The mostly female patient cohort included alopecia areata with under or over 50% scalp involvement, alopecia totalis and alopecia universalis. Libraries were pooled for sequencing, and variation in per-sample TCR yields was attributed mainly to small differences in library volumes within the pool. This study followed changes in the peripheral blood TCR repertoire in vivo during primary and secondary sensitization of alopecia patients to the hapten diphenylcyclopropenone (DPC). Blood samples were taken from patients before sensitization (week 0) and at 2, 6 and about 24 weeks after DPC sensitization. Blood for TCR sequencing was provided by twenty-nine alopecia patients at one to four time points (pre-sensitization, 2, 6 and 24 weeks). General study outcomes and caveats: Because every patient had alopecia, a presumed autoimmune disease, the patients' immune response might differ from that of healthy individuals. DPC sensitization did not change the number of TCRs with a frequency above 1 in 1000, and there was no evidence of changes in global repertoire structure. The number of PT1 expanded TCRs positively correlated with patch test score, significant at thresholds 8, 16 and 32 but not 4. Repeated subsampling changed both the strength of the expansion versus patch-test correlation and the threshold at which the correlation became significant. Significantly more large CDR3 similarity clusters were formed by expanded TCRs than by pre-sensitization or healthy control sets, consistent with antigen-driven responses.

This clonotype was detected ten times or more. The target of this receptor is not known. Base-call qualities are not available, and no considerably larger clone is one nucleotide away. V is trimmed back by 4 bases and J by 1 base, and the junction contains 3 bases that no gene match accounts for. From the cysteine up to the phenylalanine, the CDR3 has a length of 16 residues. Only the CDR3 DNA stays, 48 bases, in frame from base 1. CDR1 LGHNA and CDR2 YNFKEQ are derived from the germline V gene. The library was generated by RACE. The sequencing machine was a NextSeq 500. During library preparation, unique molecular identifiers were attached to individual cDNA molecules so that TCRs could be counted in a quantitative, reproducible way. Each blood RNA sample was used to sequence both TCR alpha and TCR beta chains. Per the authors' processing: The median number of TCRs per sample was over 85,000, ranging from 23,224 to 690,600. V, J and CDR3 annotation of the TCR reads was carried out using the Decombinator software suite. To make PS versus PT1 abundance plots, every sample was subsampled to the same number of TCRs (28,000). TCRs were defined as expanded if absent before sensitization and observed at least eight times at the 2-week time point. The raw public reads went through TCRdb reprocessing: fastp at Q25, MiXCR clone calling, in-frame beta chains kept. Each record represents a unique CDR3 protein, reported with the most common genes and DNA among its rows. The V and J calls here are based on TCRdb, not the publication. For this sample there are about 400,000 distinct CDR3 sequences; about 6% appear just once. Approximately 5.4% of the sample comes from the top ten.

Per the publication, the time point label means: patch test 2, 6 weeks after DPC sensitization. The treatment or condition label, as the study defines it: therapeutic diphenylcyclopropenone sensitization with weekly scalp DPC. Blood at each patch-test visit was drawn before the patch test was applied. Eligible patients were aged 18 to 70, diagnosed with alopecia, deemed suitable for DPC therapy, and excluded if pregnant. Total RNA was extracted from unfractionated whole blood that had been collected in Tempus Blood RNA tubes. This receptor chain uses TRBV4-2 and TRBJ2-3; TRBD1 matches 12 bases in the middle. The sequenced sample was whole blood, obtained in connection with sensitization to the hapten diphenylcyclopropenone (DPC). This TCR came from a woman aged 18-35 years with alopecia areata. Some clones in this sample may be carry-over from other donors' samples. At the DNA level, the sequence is TGTGCCAGCAGCCTGGGACAGGGGGCTGGCACAGATACGCAGTATTTT. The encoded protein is CASSLGQGAGTDTQYF.